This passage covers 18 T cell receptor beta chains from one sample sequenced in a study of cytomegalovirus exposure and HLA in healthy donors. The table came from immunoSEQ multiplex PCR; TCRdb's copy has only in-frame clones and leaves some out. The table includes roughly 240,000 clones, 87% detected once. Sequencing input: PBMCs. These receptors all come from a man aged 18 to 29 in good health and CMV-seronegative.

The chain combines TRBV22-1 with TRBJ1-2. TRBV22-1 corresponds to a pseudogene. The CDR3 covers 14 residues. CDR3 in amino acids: CPGRVRRKTYGYTF. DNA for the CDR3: TGTCCTGGGAGGGTGAGGAGAAAGACCTATGGCTACACCTTC.

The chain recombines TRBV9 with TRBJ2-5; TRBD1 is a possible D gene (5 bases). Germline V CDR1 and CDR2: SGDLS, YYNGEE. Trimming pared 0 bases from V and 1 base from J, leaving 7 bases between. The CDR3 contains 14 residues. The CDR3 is CASSVDDSQETQYF. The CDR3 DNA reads TGTGCCAGCAGCGTAGATGACAGCCAAGAGACCCAGTACTTC.

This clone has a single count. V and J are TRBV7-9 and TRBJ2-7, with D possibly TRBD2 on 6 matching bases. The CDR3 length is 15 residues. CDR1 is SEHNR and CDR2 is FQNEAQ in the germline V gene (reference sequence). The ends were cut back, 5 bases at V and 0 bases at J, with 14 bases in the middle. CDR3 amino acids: CASSPRDALSYEQYF. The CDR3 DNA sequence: TGTGCCAGCAGCCCGCGGGACGCCCTCTCCTACGAGCAGTACTTC.

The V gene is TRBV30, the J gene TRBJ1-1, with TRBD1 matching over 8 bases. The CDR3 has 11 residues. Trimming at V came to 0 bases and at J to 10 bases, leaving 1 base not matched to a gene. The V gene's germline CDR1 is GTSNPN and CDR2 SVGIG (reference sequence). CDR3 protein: CAWSVQGGAFF. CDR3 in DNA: TGTGCCTGGAGTGTACAGGGGGGAGCTTTCTTT. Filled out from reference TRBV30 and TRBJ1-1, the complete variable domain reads SQTIHQWPATLVQPVGSPLSLECTVEGTSNPNLYWYRQAAGRGLQLLFYSVGIGQISSEVPQNLSASRPQDRQFILSSKKLLLSDSGFYLCAWSVQGGAFFGQGTRLTVV.

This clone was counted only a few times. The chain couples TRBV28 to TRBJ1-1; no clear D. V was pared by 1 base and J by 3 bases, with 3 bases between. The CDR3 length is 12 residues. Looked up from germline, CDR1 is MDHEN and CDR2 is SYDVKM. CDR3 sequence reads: CASSLSYTEAFF. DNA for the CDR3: TGTGCCAGCAGTTTATCGTACACTGAAGCTTTCTTT. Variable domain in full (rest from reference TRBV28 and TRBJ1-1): DVKVTQSSRYLVKRTGEKVFLECVQDMDHENMFWYRQDPGLGLRLIYFSYDVKMKEKGDIPEGYSVSREKKERFSLILESASTNQTSMYLCASSLSYTEAFFGQGTRLTVV.

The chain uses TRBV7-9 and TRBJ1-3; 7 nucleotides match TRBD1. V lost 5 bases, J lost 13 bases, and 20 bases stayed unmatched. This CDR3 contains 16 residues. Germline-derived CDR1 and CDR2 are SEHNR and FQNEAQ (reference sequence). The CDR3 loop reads CASSPDRTYADPLIYF. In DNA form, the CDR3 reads TGTGCCAGCAGCCCGGACAGGACCTACGCGGACCCTCTGATATATTTT.

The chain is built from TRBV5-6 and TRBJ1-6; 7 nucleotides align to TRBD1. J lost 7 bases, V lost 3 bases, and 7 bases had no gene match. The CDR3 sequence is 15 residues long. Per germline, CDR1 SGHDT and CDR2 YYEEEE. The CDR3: CASSSGGFENSPLHF. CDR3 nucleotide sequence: TGTGCCAGCAGCTCAGGGGGATTTGAGAATTCACCCCTCCACTTT.

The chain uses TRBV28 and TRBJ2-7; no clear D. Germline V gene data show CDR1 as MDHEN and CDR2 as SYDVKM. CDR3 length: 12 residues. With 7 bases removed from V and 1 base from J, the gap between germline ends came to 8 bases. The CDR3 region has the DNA TGTGCCAGCACCCAGGATTCCTACGAGCAGTACTTC. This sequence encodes CASTQDSYEQYF.

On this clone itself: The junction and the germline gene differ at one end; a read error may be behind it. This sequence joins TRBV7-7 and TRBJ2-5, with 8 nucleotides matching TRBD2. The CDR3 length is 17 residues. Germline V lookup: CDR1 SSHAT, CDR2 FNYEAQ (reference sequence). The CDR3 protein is CASSLDNIGGEQETQYF. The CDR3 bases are TGTGCTAGCAGCTTAGATAATATCGGGGGGGAGCAAGAGACCCAGTACTTC.

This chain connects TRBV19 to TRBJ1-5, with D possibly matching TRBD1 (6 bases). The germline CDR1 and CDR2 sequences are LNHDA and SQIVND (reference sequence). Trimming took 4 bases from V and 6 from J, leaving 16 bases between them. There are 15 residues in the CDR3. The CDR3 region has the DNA TGTGCCAGTAGTAGACCCGGGCAGGGGATTCAGCCCCAGCATTTT. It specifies CASSRPGQGIQPQHF.

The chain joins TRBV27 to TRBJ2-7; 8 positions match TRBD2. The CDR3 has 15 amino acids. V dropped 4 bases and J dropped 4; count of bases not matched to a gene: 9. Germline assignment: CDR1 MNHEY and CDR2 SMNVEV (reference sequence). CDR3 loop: CASSSGSGGGYEQYF. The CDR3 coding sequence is TGTGCCAGCAGTTCAGGGAGCGGGGGTGGATACGAGCAGTACTTC.

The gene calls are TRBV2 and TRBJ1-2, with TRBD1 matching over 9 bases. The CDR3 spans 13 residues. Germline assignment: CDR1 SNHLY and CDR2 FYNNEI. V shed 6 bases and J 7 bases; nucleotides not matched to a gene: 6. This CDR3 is CASRAGTGSGYTF. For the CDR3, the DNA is TGTGCCAGCAGAGCCGGGACAGGGTCTGGCTACACCTTC.

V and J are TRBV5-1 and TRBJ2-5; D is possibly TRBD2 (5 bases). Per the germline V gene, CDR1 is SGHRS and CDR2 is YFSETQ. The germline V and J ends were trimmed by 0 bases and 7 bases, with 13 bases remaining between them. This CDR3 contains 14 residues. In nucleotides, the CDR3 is TGCGCCAGCAGCTTGGATCTGAGGGAAGGGACCCAGTACTTC. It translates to CASSLDLREGTQYF.

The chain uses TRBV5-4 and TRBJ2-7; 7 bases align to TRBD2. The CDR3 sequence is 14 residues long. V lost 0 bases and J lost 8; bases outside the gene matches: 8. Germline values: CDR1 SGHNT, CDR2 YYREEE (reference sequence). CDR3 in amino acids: CASSLEGAGAQQYF. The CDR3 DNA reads TGTGCCAGCAGCTTGGAGGGCGCGGGAGCGCAGCAGTACTTC.

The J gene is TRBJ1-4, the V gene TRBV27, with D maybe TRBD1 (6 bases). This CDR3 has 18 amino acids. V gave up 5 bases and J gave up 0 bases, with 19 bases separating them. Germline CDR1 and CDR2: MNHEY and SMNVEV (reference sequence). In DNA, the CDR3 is TGTGCCAGCAGTACTCGGGACACAAGTTTTGCAACTAATGAAAAACTGTTTTTT. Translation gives CASSTRDTSFATNEKLFF. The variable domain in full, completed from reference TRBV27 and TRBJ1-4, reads EAQVTQNPRYLITVTGKKLTVTCSQNMNHEYMSWYRQDPGLGLRQIYYSMNVEVTDKGDVPEGYKVSRKEKRNFPLILESPSPNQTSLYFCASSTRDTSFATNEKLFFGSGTQLSVL.

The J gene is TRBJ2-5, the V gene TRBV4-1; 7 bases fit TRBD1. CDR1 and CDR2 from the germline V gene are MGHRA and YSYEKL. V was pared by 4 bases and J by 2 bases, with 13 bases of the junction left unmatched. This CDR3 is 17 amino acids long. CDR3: CASSPMGRQGQQETQYF. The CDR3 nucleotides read TGCGCCAGCAGCCCAATGGGGCGACAGGGACAACAAGAGACCCAGTACTTC.

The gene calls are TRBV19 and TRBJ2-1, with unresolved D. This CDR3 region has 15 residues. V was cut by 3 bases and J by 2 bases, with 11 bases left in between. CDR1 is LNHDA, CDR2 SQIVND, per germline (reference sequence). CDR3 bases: TGTGCCAGTAGTATGCAGGAAACTCCCTACAATGAGCAGTTCTTC. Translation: CASSMQETPYNEQFF.

The CDR3 coding sequence is TGTGCCAGCAATGGGGCCGAGCAGTACTTC. This gives the protein CASNGAEQYF. This chain connects TRBV6-5 to TRBJ2-7; D is perhaps TRBD1 (5 bases). The CDR3 has 10 amino acids. Germline CDR1 is MNHEY and CDR2 is SVGAGI. V lost 7 bases and J lost 6, with 7 bases in between.